These 14 T cell receptor beta chains share one sample of origin, sequenced in a study of T-cell reconstitution after alpha-beta-depleted transplantation in children. A TCRbeta library incorporating unique molecular identifiers was prepared. MiXCR, run by TCRdb on the PCR reads, gives a single entry per CDR3 protein. The sample carries 200,000 to 250,000 distinct CDR3 sequences, approximately 10% recorded once. The starting material was PBMCs, obtained before TCRalphabeta/CD19-depleted stem cell transplant. The source of these receptors is a child younger than two with acute myeloid leukemia, due to receive a stem cell transplant.

Points on this clonotype: Since a much larger clone is just one base distant, this may be a read error. This chain uses TRBV5-1 with TRBJ2-1; 8 positions agree with TRBD2. The germline V gene encodes CDR1 SGHRS and CDR2 YFSETQ. V shed 0 bases and J 7 bases; nucleotides not matched to a gene: 12. The CDR3 sequence is 17 residues long. CDR3 sequence reads: CASSLDMTYSGVNEQFF. As DNA, the CDR3 is TGCGCCAGCAGCTTGGACATGACGTATAGCGGGGTTAATGAGCAGTTCTTC.

J is TRBJ1-1 and V is TRBV28; a weak D match, TRBD1 (6 bases). Trimming shortened V by 11 bases and J by 3 bases, and 13 bases separated the two germline ends. The germline gives CDR1 MDHEN, CDR2 SYDVKM. This CDR3 has 12 amino acids. CDR3 nucleotide sequence: TGTGCCGCAGGGACATTCGACACTGAAGCTTTCTTT. Amino acids: CAAGTFDTEAFF.

For this clonotype: A read error is possible here, since a much larger clone lies one base away. V usage is TRBV12-3 or TRBV12-4 and J usage is TRBJ2-7, with a tentative D call TRBD2 (5 bases). This CDR3 contains 11 residues. The V gene lost 8 bases and the J gene lost 7 bases, with 12 bases spanning the gap. The CDR3: CASAAGIEQYF. The DNA of the CDR3 is TGTGCCAGCGCGGCCGGGATAGAGCAGTACTTC.

In its sample, this clonotype was seen many times. This chain uses TRBV20-1 with TRBJ2-1, with 9 bases fitting TRBD2. This CDR3 comprises 14 residues. Looked up from germline, CDR1 is DFQATT and CDR2 is SNEGSKA (reference sequence). The CDR3 region has the DNA TGCGGGAGTGGCGGGAGGGCCGAAAACAATGAGCAGTTCTTC. This gives the protein CGSGGRAENNEQFF.

This clonotype showed up many times. The chain carries TRBV7-2 and TRBJ2-7; perhaps D is TRBD1 or TRBD2 (5 bases each). This CDR3 is 13 amino acids long. Trimming stripped 1 base from V and 6 bases from J, with 10 bases between. Per germline, CDR1 SGHTA and CDR2 FQGNSA. In nucleotides, the CDR3 is TGTGCCAGCAGCTTAGTGGGGACGCCCGAGCAGTACTTC. It encodes CASSLVGTPEQYF.

The V gene is TRBV4-1, the J gene TRBJ2-1, with TRBD2 matching over 10 bases. The J segment lost 9 bases and the V segment lost 5 bases, leaving 7 bases of the junction unmatched. Germline-derived CDR1 and CDR2 are MGHRA and YSYEKL. The length of the CDR3 is 14 residues. The DNA for the CDR3 is TGCGCCAGCAGCTTGCTAGCGGGAGAGGTTGAGCAGTTCTTC. Translation gives CASSLLAGEVEQFF.

This rearrangement joins TRBV7-2 to TRBJ2-1, with a weak D call TRBD2 (5 bases). V lost 5 bases to trimming and J lost 10 bases, with 18 bases between them. CDR1 SGHTA and CDR2 FQGNSA come from the germline V gene. The length of the CDR3 is 14 residues. The CDR3 here is CASSHDAGSGEQFF. The CDR3 nucleotides are TGTGCCAGCAGCCATGATGCAGGATCGGGGGAGCAGTTCTTC.

This clonotype was detected ten times or more. J is TRBJ2-7 and V is TRBV12-3 or TRBV12-4, with 9 bases matching TRBD1. This CDR3 has 18 residues. With V trimmed by 5 bases and J by 0 bases, 14 bases remained unmatched. This CDR3 is CASSIRDRASFRSYEQYF. CDR3 coding DNA: TGTGCCAGCAGTATTCGGGACAGGGCCTCCTTTCGCTCCTACGAGCAGTACTTC.

At least ten counts were recorded for this clonotype. The rearrangement joins TRBV29-1 to TRBJ1-6, with D possibly being TRBD1 (5 bases). The germline V and J ends were trimmed by 6 bases and 7 bases, with 16 bases remaining between them. CDR3 length: 14 amino acids. From germline, CDR1 is SQVTM and CDR2 ANQGSEA. Written as DNA, the CDR3 is TGCAGCGTCCAAAGTGGGGACCCGAATTCACCCCTCCACTTT. As protein: CSVQSGDPNSPLHF.

This chain links TRBV6-5 with TRBJ1-2; possible D gene TRBD1, 5 bases. The CDR3 sequence is 15 residues long. With 4 bases removed from V and 2 bases from J, the gap between germline ends came to 14 bases. CDR1 and CDR2 (germline): MNHEY, SVGAGI. The CDR3 spells CASSSRAGENYGYTF. CDR3 DNA sequence: TGTGCCAGCAGTTCCCGCGCGGGGGAGAACTATGGCTACACCTTC.

This clonotype was picked up many times. The rearrangement links TRBV28 to TRBJ1-4, with TRBD1 matching over 8 bases. V shed 6 bases, J shed 8 bases, and the junction held 5 bases outside the gene matches. The CDR3 contains 13 residues. Germline V gene lookup returns CDR1 MDHEN and CDR2 SYDVKM. For the CDR3, the DNA is TGTGCCAGCAGCGGACAGGGCGGCGAAAAACTGTTTTTT. It yields the protein CASSGQGGEKLFF. Based on the CDR3 plus reference TRBV28 and TRBJ1-4, the full variable domain is DVKVTQSSRYLVKRTGEKVFLECVQDMDHENMFWYRQDPGLGLRLIYFSYDVKMKEKGDIPEGYSVSREKKERFSLILESASTNQTSMYLCASSGQGGEKLFFGSGTQLSVL.

The chain recombines TRBV30 with TRBJ2-7; D not certain. This CDR3 spans 14 amino acids. Per the germline V gene, CDR1 is GTSNPN and CDR2 is SVGIG (reference sequence). Trimming pared 0 bases from V and 0 bases from J, leaving 9 bases between. The CDR3 nucleotides read TGTGCCTGGAGTGTTCGGACCAGCTCCTACGAGCAGTACTTC. Its translation is CAWSVRTSSYEQYF.

This clonotype was picked up many times. The CDR3 bases are TGCAGCGTTGTAGACAGAGGGGATCAGCCCCAGCATTTT. Protein product: CSVVDRGDQPQHF. V usage is TRBV29-1 and J usage is TRBJ1-5, with D maybe TRBD1 (5 bases). The CDR3 consists of 13 residues. Germline values: CDR1 SQVTM, CDR2 ANQGSEA. Trimming took 4 bases from V and 5 from J, leaving 12 bases between them.

This clonotype appeared many times. The CDR3 nucleotides are TGCAGTGCTGGGAAAGGGGAGACCATTCAGCCCCAGCATTTT. Its protein product is CSAGKGETIQPQHF. The chain is built from TRBV20-1 and TRBJ1-5; maybe TRBD1 (5 bases). Trimming left V 5 bases short and J 6 bases short, with 17 bases between. The CDR3 covers 14 residues. Looked up from germline, CDR1 is DFQATT and CDR2 is SNEGSKA (reference sequence).